Described below is a single T cell receptor (beta chain) sequence and its context. Its specificity is not known. V lost 4 bases, J lost 8 bases, and 5 bases stayed unmatched. Germline V gene sequence: CDR1 SGHRS, CDR2 YFSETQ. This CDR3 spans 14 amino acids. The sample is drawn from a study of post-analysis software for immune sequencing data. General study results and limits: Patients carried five TRBV segments more frequently than controls did, and TRBV5-6, TRBV5-1 and TRBV20-1 were among them. Significantly lower normalized Chao1 diversity was found in patients with multiple sclerosis relative to controls. Samples prepared in the same batch strongly co-clustered by F measure.

Prepared TCR beta cDNA libraries contained unique molecular identifiers. MiXCR, applied by TCRdb to the PCR reads, yields one record per CDR3 protein. The sample comprises 350,000 to 450,000 distinct CDR3 sequences, approximately 39% of which are singletons, and 7.5% to 8.5% rests with the top ten. The TCR was taken from a girl between 2 and 10 years old with multiple sclerosis. The sequenced material came from blood. The rearrangement joins TRBV5-1 to TRBJ2-2, with 10 bases that match TRBD2. The chain's CDR3 is CASSTGLAAGELFF. In DNA form, the CDR3 reads TGCGCCAGCAGCACAGGACTAGCGGCGGGGGAGCTGTTTTTT.